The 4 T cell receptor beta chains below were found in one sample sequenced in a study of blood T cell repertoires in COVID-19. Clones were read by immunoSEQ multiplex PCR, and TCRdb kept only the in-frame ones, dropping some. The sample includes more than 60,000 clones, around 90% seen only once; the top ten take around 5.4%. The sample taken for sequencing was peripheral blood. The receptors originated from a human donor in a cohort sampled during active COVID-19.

The CDR3 bases are TGCGCCAGCAGCCAAGATTCCAGCGGGACACAGAACACTGAAGCTTTCTTT. Translated, it gives CASSQDSSGTQNTEAFF. The rearrangement links TRBV4-3 to TRBJ1-1, with D possibly matching TRBD1 (6 bases). The length of the CDR3 is 17 residues. Deletions cut 0 bases from V and 1 base from J, with 15 bases between. Germline V gene sequence: CDR1 LGHNA, CDR2 YSLEER.

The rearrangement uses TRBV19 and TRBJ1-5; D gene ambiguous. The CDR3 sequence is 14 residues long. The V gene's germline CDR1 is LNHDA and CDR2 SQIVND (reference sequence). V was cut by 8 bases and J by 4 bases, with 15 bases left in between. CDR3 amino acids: CASRKDWENQPQHF. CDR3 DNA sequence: TGTGCCAGTCGGAAGGACTGGGAAAATCAGCCCCAGCATTTT.

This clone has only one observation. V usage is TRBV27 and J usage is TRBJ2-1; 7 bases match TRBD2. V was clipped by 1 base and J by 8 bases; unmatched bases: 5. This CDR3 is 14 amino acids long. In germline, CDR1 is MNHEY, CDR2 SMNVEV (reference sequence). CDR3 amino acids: CASSLYGGSHEQFF. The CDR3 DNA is TGTGCCAGCAGTTTATACGGGGGGAGCCATGAGCAGTTCTTC.

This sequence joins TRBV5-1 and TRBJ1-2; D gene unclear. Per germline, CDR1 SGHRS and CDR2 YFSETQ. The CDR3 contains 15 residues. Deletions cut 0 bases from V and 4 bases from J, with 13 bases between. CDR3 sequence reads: CASSLAYDTIYGYTF. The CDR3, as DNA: TGCGCCAGCAGCTTGGCCTATGACACCATCTATGGCTACACCTTC.